This TCR beta chain was recorded in a study of cytomegalovirus exposure and HLA in healthy donors. Researchers ran the PCR with 60 Vbeta and 13 Jbeta primers. Repertoires were generated with immunoSEQ multiplex PCR, while TCRdb's copy carries only in-frame clones and drops some. The top ten clones hold 4.3% of a sample with fewer than 75,000 clones, 83% of them seen once. The CDR3 consists of 13 residues. Per germline, CDR1 SEHNR and CDR2 FQNEAQ (reference sequence). The ends were cut back, 1 base at V and 5 bases at J, with 8 bases in the middle. Sequenced input: PBMCs. The chain has TRBV7-9 and TRBJ1-1; no clear D gene. This receptor was taken from a young man in good health and CMV-seronegative. Written as DNA, the CDR3 is TGTGCCAGCAGCTTAGAGGAGGGAACTGAAGCTTTCTTT. Its translation: CASSLEEGTEAFF.